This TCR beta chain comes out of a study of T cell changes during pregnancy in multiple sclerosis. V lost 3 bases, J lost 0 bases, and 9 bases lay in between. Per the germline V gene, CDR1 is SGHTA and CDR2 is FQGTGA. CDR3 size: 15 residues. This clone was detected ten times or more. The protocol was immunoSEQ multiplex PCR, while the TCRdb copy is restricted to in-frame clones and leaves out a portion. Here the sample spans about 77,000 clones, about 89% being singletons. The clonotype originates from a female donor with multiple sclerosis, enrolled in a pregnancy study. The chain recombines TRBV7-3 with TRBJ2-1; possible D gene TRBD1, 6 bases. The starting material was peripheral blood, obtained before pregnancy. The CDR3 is CASSLGASSYNEQFF. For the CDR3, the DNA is TGTGCCAGCAGCTTGGGGGCCAGCTCCTACAATGAGCAGTTCTTC.